This T cell receptor beta chain comes out of a study of T-cell memory formation after mild COVID-19. As for the study in general: Clusters were largely donor specific. Overall study findings and caveats: Pre-infection memory contained some responding clones, which suggested that cross-reactive memory had joined. Nothing showed for sure that second-wave clones peaking on day 37 were SARS-CoV-2 specific.

V gave up 2 bases and J gave up 4 bases, with 9 bases separating them. This CDR3 has 14 amino acids. Per germline, CDR1 MNHEY and CDR2 SVGEGT. Note on this clonotype: Its antigen is unknown.

Each CDR3 protein gets one entry after TCRdb re-called the 5' RACE reads with MiXCR. Of fewer than 150,000 distinct CDR3 sequences detected, 22% appear once; the ten largest clones hold roughly two fifths. Specimen: PBMCs or a T cell subset sorted from them (not recorded which). The gene calls are TRBV6-2 or TRBV6-3 and TRBJ2-1; weak D call: TRBD2 (6 bases). This clonotype was obtained from a man in his late teens or twenties who had mild COVID-19 (a few samples of this study predate the infection). Cell type and time point are not known. CDR3 amino acids: CASSYGGAYNEQFF. The CDR3 coding sequence is TGTGCCAGCAGTTACGGCGGGGCTTACAATGAGCAGTTCTTC.